Sequencing of this T cell receptor beta chain was carried out in a study of tumor and adjacent non-tumor tissue in lung cancer. This CDR3 has 15 amino acids. The library came from three nested PCR rounds adapted from ARM-PCR protocols. TCRdb fed the multiplex PCR reads into MiXCR, producing one record per CDR3 protein. The sample includes approximately 44,000 distinct CDR3 sequences, around three fifths of them seen just once. Regarding this clonotype: One end of the junction fails to match germline, which may point to a read error.

No cell sorting was done before RNA was extracted from the tissue. This non-tumor lung sample came from over 3 cm beyond the tumor edge. Source material: distant non-tumor lung tissue. The chain carries TRBV12-3 or TRBV12-4 and TRBJ2-5, with D possibly called TRBD1 or TRBD2 (5 bases each). The receptor was derived from a man aged 45 to 65 with non-small cell lung cancer. CDR3 in amino acids: CASSFWDGEQETQYF. CDR3 nucleotide sequence: TGTGCTAGCAGTTTTTGGGACGGCGAGCAAGAGACCCAGTACTTC.